Presented here are 3 T cell receptor beta chains from one specimen sequenced in a study of cytomegalovirus exposure and HLA in healthy donors. The PCR used 60 Vbeta and 13 Jbeta primers. Here immunoSEQ multiplex PCR was the method, and the copy in TCRdb shows in-frame clones only, minus some. The sample consists of roughly 190,000 clones, 82% of them appearing once. Specimen: PBMCs. The receptor source for this set is a woman younger than 30 in good health and CMV-seronegative.

The chain employs TRBV4-2 and TRBJ1-4; TRBD1 aligns across 8 bases. This CDR3 has 17 residues. V dropped 0 bases and J dropped 5; count of bases not matched to a gene: 8. Germline assignment: CDR1 LGHNA and CDR2 YNFKEQ. CDR3 coding DNA: TGTGCCAGCAGCCAAGAGGGGAAAGGACAGGGAAATGAAAAACTGTTTTTT. Translating it yields CASSQEGKGQGNEKLFF.

The chain employs TRBV6-6 and TRBJ2-5, with D possibly matching TRBD2 (5 bases). V was clipped by 8 bases and J by 7 bases, with 23 bases between them. Germline lookup yields CDR1 MNHNY and CDR2 SVGAGI (reference sequence). The CDR3 runs 15 residues. The CDR3 sequence: CASANQDPPAGTQYF. As DNA, the CDR3 is TGTGCCAGCGCCAATCAGGACCCCCCGGCGGGGACCCAGTACTTC.

This chain connects TRBV7-9 to TRBJ2-3; 8 bases line up with TRBD2. This CDR3 has 15 amino acids. Germline trimming cut 1 base from V and 2 bases from J; bases unmatched to any gene: 2. Germline-derived CDR1 and CDR2 are SEHNR and FQNEAQ (reference sequence). As DNA, the CDR3 is TGTGCCAGCAGCTTAGTAGCGGGACTCACAGATACGCAGTATTTT. This codes for CASSLVAGLTDTQYF.